The 9 T cell receptor beta chains given below trace back to one sample, sequenced in a study of cytomegalovirus exposure and HLA in healthy donors. The PCR contained 60 Vbeta and 13 Jbeta primers. Measured with immunoSEQ multiplex PCR; TCRdb has only the in-frame clones, and not every one. The table lists roughly 110,000 clones, 70% to 85% of them singletons. The sample consisted of PBMCs. The source of these receptors is a boy between 10 and 17 years old in good health and CMV-seronegative.

V usage is TRBV5-4 and J usage is TRBJ1-6, with a possible D match to TRBD1 (5 bases). V was pared by 3 bases and J by 4 bases, with 5 bases between. Germline assignment: CDR1 SGHNT and CDR2 YYREEE (reference sequence). The CDR3 is 13 residues long. The CDR3, as DNA: TGTGCCAGCAGCTCAGGGTATAATTCACCCCTCCACTTT. Its translation: CASSSGYNSPLHF.

The chain recombines TRBV7-8 with TRBJ2-1, with D possibly matching TRBD1 (6 bases). CDR3 length equals 14 residues. V lost 5 bases to trimming and J lost 5 bases, with 13 bases between them. CDR1 SGHVS and CDR2 FQNEAQ come from the germline V gene. The CDR3 DNA is TGTGCCAGCAGCGAGGTAGGGGGAAACAATGAGCAGTTCTTC. The encoded protein is CASSEVGGNNEQFF. The entire variable domain, with the rest obtained from reference TRBV7-8 and TRBJ2-1, is as follows: GAGVSQSPRYKVAKRGQDVALRCDPISGHVSLFWYQQALGQGPEFLTYFQNEAQLDKSGLPSDRFFAERPEGSVSTLKIQRTQQEDSAVYLCASSEVGGNNEQFFGPGTRLTVL.

The V gene is TRBV9, the J gene TRBJ2-1, with 12 bases aligning to TRBD2. J was trimmed by 6 bases and V by 0 bases; bases with no gene match: 10. The CDR3 loop spans 18 amino acids. Germline CDR1 and CDR2: SGDLS and YYNGEE. The CDR3 reads CASSVVGLGLAGPNEQFF. CDR3 nucleotides: TGTGCCAGCAGCGTAGTAGGATTGGGACTAGCGGGCCCCAATGAGCAGTTCTTC. The full variable domain, completed using reference TRBV9 and TRBJ2-1, is DSGVTQTPKHLITATGQRVTLRCSPRSGDLSVYWYQQSLDQGLQFLIQYYNGEERAKGNILERFSAQQFPDLHSELNLSSLELGDSALYFCASSVVGLGLAGPNEQFFGPGTRLTVL.

The chain carries TRBV7-9 and TRBJ2-5; TRBD1 is a possible D gene (5 bases). The CDR3 length is 12 residues. Looked up from germline, CDR1 is SEHNR and CDR2 is FQNEAQ (reference sequence). Trimming removed 5 bases from V and 4 bases from J, with 8 bases in between. Here the CDR3 DNA reads TGTGCCAGCAGCCCTCAGGGAGAGACCCAGTACTTC. Encoded protein: CASSPQGETQYF. Filled out from reference TRBV7-9 and TRBJ2-5, the complete variable domain reads DTGVSQNPRHKITKRGQNVTFRCDPISEHNRLYWYRQTLGQGPEFLTYFQNEAQLEKSRLLSDRFSAERPKGSFSTLEIQRTEQGDSAMYLCASSPQGETQYFGPGTRLLVL.

In its sample, this clone was seen a few times. The rearrangement joins TRBV5-1 to TRBJ1-1; no clear D gene. This CDR3 spans 13 amino acids. V was pared by 0 bases and J by 1 base, with 4 bases between. Germline loops: CDR1 SGHRS, CDR2 YFSETQ. The CDR3 bases are TGCGCCAGCAGCTTGGCCCAGAACACTGAAGCTTTCTTT. Translating gives CASSLAQNTEAFF.

This chain connects TRBV27 to TRBJ1-3; a weak D match, TRBD1 (6 bases). The CDR3 sequence is 15 residues long. Trimming left V 6 bases short and J 4 bases short, with 16 bases between. Germline values: CDR1 MNHEY, CDR2 SMNVEV (reference sequence). The DNA of the CDR3 is TGTGCCAGCAGCCCCTACAGGGATTCGGGAAACACCATATATTTT. It codes for CASSPYRDSGNTIYF.

This chain links TRBV10-1 with TRBJ1-5, with TRBD1 matching over 9 bases. The CDR3 loop spans 16 amino acids. The V segment lost 6 bases and the J segment 4 bases; nucleotides outside the gene matches: 10. Germline lookup yields CDR1 WNHNN and CDR2 SYGVQD (reference sequence). The CDR3 nucleotides are TGCGCCAGCAGGCCGGGACAGGGTTGGACGAATCAGCCCCAGCATTTT. Protein sequence: CASRPGQGWTNQPQHF.

This clone was found a few times. This sequence joins TRBV2 and TRBJ1-6, with a tentative D call TRBD1 (6 bases). With 1 base removed from V and 7 bases from J, the gap between germline ends came to 14 bases. Germline V gene data show CDR1 as SNHLY and CDR2 as FYNNEI. The length of the CDR3 is 16 residues. For the CDR3, the DNA is TGTGCCAGCAGTGAAGTAGGGGGGGTGGGGAATTCACCCCTCCACTTT. The encoded protein is CASSEVGGVGNSPLHF.

This clone has just a few counts. V and J are TRBV5-5 and TRBJ2-6, with D possibly being TRBD1 (6 bases). Germline V gene sequence: CDR1 SGHKS, CDR2 YYEKEE (reference sequence). The CDR3 spans 17 residues. With 3 bases removed from V and 0 bases from J, the gap between germline ends came to 13 bases. Here the CDR3 DNA reads TGTGCCAGCAGCTCTTGGGGGACAATCTCTGGGGCCAACGTCCTGACTTTC. Translation: CASSSWGTISGANVLTF.